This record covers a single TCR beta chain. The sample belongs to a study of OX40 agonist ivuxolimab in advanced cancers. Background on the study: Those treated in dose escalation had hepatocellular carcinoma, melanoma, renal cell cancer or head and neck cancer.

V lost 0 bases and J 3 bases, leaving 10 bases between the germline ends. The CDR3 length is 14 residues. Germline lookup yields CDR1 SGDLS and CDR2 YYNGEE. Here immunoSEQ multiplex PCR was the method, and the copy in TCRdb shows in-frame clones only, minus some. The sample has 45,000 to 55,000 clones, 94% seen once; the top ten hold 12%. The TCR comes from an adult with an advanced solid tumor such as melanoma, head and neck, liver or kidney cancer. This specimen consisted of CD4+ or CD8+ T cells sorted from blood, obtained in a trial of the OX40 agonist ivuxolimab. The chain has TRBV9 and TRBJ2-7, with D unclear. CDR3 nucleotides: TGTGCCAGCAGCGTAGATCACAGAAGCTACGAGCAGTACTTC. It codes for CASSVDHRSYEQYF.